A selection of T cell receptor beta chains follows, all from one sample in a study of blood T cell repertoires in COVID-19. The data were produced by immunoSEQ multiplex PCR, yet TCRdb's version contains in-frame clones alone and is incomplete. The sample shows about 140,000 clones, over 70% of them seen only once. The specimen sequenced was PBMCs or T cells enriched from blood (not recorded which). All receptors come from a man aged 45 to 65 in a cohort exposed to, infected with or recovered from COVID-19 (not recorded which). The CDR3 runs from the conserved cysteine through the conserved F or W. A D gene is named only where the DNA matches it firmly. Expanded clones get a size class; other rows say once, few or many, or leave the size out.

CDR3aa,CDR3nt,j_gene,abundance,d_gene,len,v_gene
CASGWREATQRQYF,TGTGCCAGCGGTTGGCGGGAAGCCACCCAGCGGCAGTACTTC,TRBJ2-7,-,-,14,TRBV2
CASRTRGNTEAFF,TGTGCCAGCAGGACCAGGGGTAACACTGAAGCTTTCTTT,TRBJ1-1,-,-,13,TRBV14
CASSSAGVVRNQPQHF,TGTGCCAGCAGCTCGGCAGGGGTTGTCCGCAATCAGCCCCAGCATTTT,TRBJ1-5,-,-,16,TRBV7-8
CASRTTGTEAFF,TGTGCCAGCAGAACGACAGGGACTGAAGCTTTCTTT,TRBJ1-1,-,TRBD1,12,TRBV6-5
CASSTKAGPNSPLHF,TGTGCCAGTAGCACGAAGGCGGGGCCTAATTCACCCCTCCACTTT,TRBJ1-6,-,-,15,TRBV19
CASRTGLAQYF,TGTGCCAGCAGAACGGGACTTGCCCAGTATTTT,TRBJ2-3,-,-,11,TRBV12-3/TRBV12-4
CASSWGQSNEKLFF,TGTGCCAGCAGCTGGGGACAGTCTAATGAAAAACTGTTTTTT,TRBJ1-4,few,TRBD1,14,TRBV5-5
CASSVDRDYGYTF,TGTGCCAGTAGTGTCGACAGGGACTATGGCTACACCTTC,TRBJ1-2,-,TRBD1,13,TRBV19
CASSRTGIYNEQFF,TGTGCCAGCAGTAGGACAGGGATCTACAATGAGCAGTTCTTC,TRBJ2-1,-,TRBD1,14,TRBV27
CASSRGLTNEKLFF,TGTGCCAGCAGCCGGGGACTGACTAATGAAAAACTGTTTTTT,TRBJ1-4,-,-,14,TRBV11-2
CATSRDRASYNEQFF,TGTGCCACCAGCAGAGACCGAGCCTCCTACAATGAGCAGTTCTTC,TRBJ2-1,-,-,15,TRBV15
CASSAGMSYNSPLHF,TGTGCCAGCAGCGCCGGTATGTCCTATAATTCACCCCTCCACTTT,TRBJ1-6,-,-,15,TRBV9
CASSVVRGNTEAFF,TGTGCCAGCAGCGTAGTCCGGGGGAACACTGAAGCTTTCTTT,TRBJ1-1,-,-,14,TRBV9
CASSEYRGIKNSPLHF,TGTGCCAGCAGTGAGTACAGGGGGATCAAGAATTCACCCCTCCACTTT,TRBJ1-6,-,TRBD1,16,TRBV6-1
CASSLSSATYNEQFF,TGTGCCAGCAGCTTGTCTTCCGCCACATACAATGAGCAGTTCTTC,TRBJ2-1,-,-,15,TRBV7-2
CASSEVEQAQHF,TGTGCCAGCAGTGAAGTAGAACAGGCCCAGCATTTT,TRBJ1-5,-,-,12,TRBV2
CASSLRGTGGYEQYF,TGTGCCAGCAGCTTGAGAGGGACAGGGGGCTACGAGCAGTACTTC,TRBJ2-7,many,TRBD1,15,TRBV5-4
CATSRGQGAEKLFF,TGTGCCACCAGCCGCGGACAGGGGGCCGAAAAACTGTTTTTT,TRBJ1-4,-,TRBD1,14,TRBV15
CASVRNPGHKRDRVHEQYF,TGCGCCAGCGTACGTAACCCTGGTCACAAGCGGGACAGGGTGCACGAGCAGTACTTC,TRBJ2-7,-,TRBD1,19,TRBV5-1
CSVVRLAGNEQFF,TGCAGCGTTGTGCGGCTAGCGGGCAATGAGCAGTTCTTC,TRBJ2-1,-,TRBD2,13,TRBV29-1
CASRPDNWNTEAFF,TGTGCCAGCAGGCCGGACAACTGGAACACTGAAGCTTTCTTT,TRBJ1-1,once,-,14,TRBV6-5
CAISESLAYQETQYF,TGTGCCATCAGTGAGTCGCTAGCGTACCAAGAGACCCAGTACTTC,TRBJ2-5,-,-,15,TRBV10-3
CATSRVRTGAETQYF,TGTGCCACCAGCAGAGTTCGGACAGGCGCTGAGACCCAGTACTTC,TRBJ2-5,-,TRBD1,15,TRBV15
CASRTGTGLGEQYF,TGTGCCAGCAGGACTGGGACAGGGCTCGGCGAGCAGTACTTC,TRBJ2-7,few,TRBD1,14,TRBV5-4
CASSMFLAGSYNEQFF,TGTGCCAGTAGTATGTTCCTAGCGGGATCCTACAATGAGCAGTTCTTC,TRBJ2-1,-,TRBD2,16,TRBV19
CASSLRGGAVEKLFF,TGTGCCAGCAGCCTTAGGGGGGGCGCCGTTGAAAAACTGTTTTTT,TRBJ1-4,-,-,15,TRBV3-1/TRBV3-2
CASSSPLSADTQYF,TGTGCCAGCAGTTCCCCCCTTTCGGCAGATACGCAGTATTTT,TRBJ2-3,-,-,14,TRBV27
CASSYREGNTEAFF,TGTGCCAGCAGCTACAGGGAGGGAAACACTGAAGCTTTCTTT,TRBJ1-1,few,-,14,TRBV7-9
CATWSPGNSTGELFF,TGTGCCACCTGGTCCCCCGGGAATTCGACCGGGGAGCTGTTTTTT,TRBJ2-2,-,-,15,TRBV10-3
CASSPRLAGGFYEQYF,TGTGCCAGCAGTCCCCGACTAGCGGGGGGGTTCTACGAGCAGTACTTC,TRBJ2-7,-,TRBD2,16,TRBV25-1
CSALFYGYTF,TGCAGTGCCCTTTTCTATGGCTACACCTTC,TRBJ1-2,-,-,10,TRBV20-1
CASSTNSPGVHGSYEQYF,TGTGCCAGCAGCACCAACTCACCTGGGGTGCATGGGAGCTACGAGCAGTACTTC,TRBJ2-7,-,-,18,TRBV28
CASSLGLAGAYEQYF,TGTGCCAGCAGTTTGGGTCTAGCGGGGGCCTACGAGCAGTACTTC,TRBJ2-7,-,TRBD2,15,TRBV27
CASSYGDRGLYEQYF,TGTGCCAGCAGCTACGGGGACAGGGGGCTATACGAGCAGTACTTC,TRBJ2-7,-,TRBD1,15,TRBV5-6
CASSVGGTSGTSYNEQFF,TGTGCCAGCAGCGTAGGTGGTACTAGCGGGACCTCCTACAATGAGCAGTTCTTC,TRBJ2-1,-,TRBD2,18,TRBV9
CSVGLAGGGELFF,TGCAGCGTTGGACTAGCGGGAGGGGGGGAGCTGTTTTTT,TRBJ2-2,-,TRBD2,13,TRBV29-1
CASKREASSTGELFF,TGCGCCAGCAAGCGGGAGGCGTCCAGCACCGGGGAGCTGTTTTTT,TRBJ2-2,-,TRBD2,15,TRBV5-1
CASSPQSTGQVRNYGYTF,TGTGCCAGCAGCCCACAGTCCACGGGACAGGTCAGGAACTATGGCTACACCTTC,TRBJ1-2,-,TRBD1,18,TRBV7-8
CASRNLTQPQHF,TGTGCCAGTAGGAACCTCACACAGCCCCAGCATTTT,TRBJ1-5,-,-,12,TRBV19
CASSATSIQETQYF,TGTGCCAGCAGCGCGACAAGCATCCAAGAGACCCAGTACTTC,TRBJ2-5,few,-,14,TRBV9
CASSQADSVTYEQYF,TGTGCCAGCAGCCAAGCCGACTCCGTCACCTACGAGCAGTACTTC,TRBJ2-7,-,-,15,TRBV3-1/TRBV3-2
CASGQDRGGTGELFF,TGTGCCAGCGGCCAAGACAGGGGCGGCACCGGGGAGCTGTTTTTT,TRBJ2-2,-,TRBD1,15,TRBV9
CASSRTGFGETQYF,TGTGCCAGCAGCCGTACAGGGTTTGGTGAGACCCAGTACTTC,TRBJ2-5,few,-,14,TRBV6-5
CASGPGAGTEAFF,TGTGCCAGCGGCCCAGGGGCAGGCACTGAAGCTTTCTTT,TRBJ1-1,-,-,13,TRBV11-3
CASSLVRGPSYEQYF,TGTGCCAGCAGCTTAGTCAGGGGGCCATCCTACGAGCAGTACTTC,TRBJ2-7,-,TRBD1,15,TRBV7-9
CASGAGGTFYEQYF,TGTGCCAGCGGGGCAGGCGGAACGTTCTACGAGCAGTACTTC,TRBJ2-7,-,-,14,TRBV21-1
CASSRGGPGTGPDEQYF,TGTGCCAGCAGCCGAGGGGGGCCCGGGACAGGGCCCGACGAGCAGTACTTC,TRBJ2-7,-,TRBD1,17,TRBV7-8
CASSPEPGTPNTGELFF,TGTGCCAGCAGCCCCGAACCAGGGACACCGAACACCGGGGAGCTGTTTTTT,TRBJ2-2,few,-,17,TRBV9
CAWRQLAGSGGTQYF,TGTGCCTGGAGGCAACTAGCGGGATCAGGAGGTACGCAGTATTTT,TRBJ2-3,-,TRBD2,15,TRBV30
CASSSPGLALKFF,TGTGCCAGCAGTTCGCCGGGACTAGCTCTCAAGTTCTTC,TRBJ2-1,-,TRBD2,13,TRBV5-4
CASSRDWGNGWAKNIQYF,TGTGCCAGCAGCCGGGACTGGGGGAACGGGTGGGCCAAAAACATTCAGTACTTC,TRBJ2-4,-,-,18,TRBV5-6
CASSPRGTNEKLFF,TGTGCCAGCAGCCCCCGGGGAACTAATGAAAAACTGTTTTTT,TRBJ1-4,-,-,14,TRBV13
CASSLVLLQGSLNTEAFF,TGTGCCAGCAGCTTAGTGTTATTACAGGGATCACTGAACACTGAAGCTTTCTTT,TRBJ1-1,-,-,18,TRBV7-9